A single sample gave rise to the 27 T cell receptor beta chains below, sequenced in a study of T cell repertoires in cytomegalovirus infection. One entry per CDR3 protein, called by TCRdb with MiXCR from the reads. This sample has over 45,000 distinct CDR3 sequences, with roughly a fifth found just once. Which antigens these TCRs recognize remains unknown. Sample: CD8+ T cells from cultured PBMCs, taken from culture after CMV antigen stimulation. Receptor source: a human donor in good health (CMV status not recorded). Some clones in this sample may be carry-over from other donors' samples.

This clonotype was observed a few times. The rearrangement links TRBV5-8 to TRBJ2-2, with D hard to call. V shed 2 bases and J shed 5 bases, with 10 bases lying between them. CDR1 SGHTS and CDR2 YDEGEE come from the germline V gene. This CDR3 is 14 amino acids long. This chain's CDR3 is CASSLRDETGELFF. In DNA form, the CDR3 reads TGTGCCAGCAGCTTAAGAGATGAGACCGGGGAGCTGTTTTTT.

The V gene is TRBV7-8, the J gene TRBJ1-3, with no clear D. The germline gives CDR1 SGHVS, CDR2 FQNEAQ. This CDR3 has 20 amino acids. V lost 2 bases, J lost 0 bases, and 23 bases lay in between. The CDR3 reads CASSLIGQEFSLISGNTIYF. The CDR3 nucleotides are TGTGCCAGCAGCTTAATAGGGCAGGAGTTTTCTCTGATCTCTGGAAACACCATATATTTT.

The gene calls are TRBV5-6 and TRBJ2-1; tentatively, D is TRBD2 (7 bases). This CDR3 contains 15 residues. CDR1 is SGHDT and CDR2 is YYEEEE in the germline V gene. V shed 4 bases and J shed 4 bases, with 15 bases lying between them. The DNA for the CDR3 is TGTGCCAGCAGCCCAAGGGGGGGAGATTACAATGAGCAGTTCTTC. Its translation: CASSPRGGDYNEQFF. Full variable domain (remainder filled in from reference TRBV5-6 and TRBJ2-1): DAGVTQSPTHLIKTRGQQVTLRCSPKSGHDTVSWYQQALGQGPQFIFQYYEEEERQRGNFPDRFSGHQFPNYSSELNVNALLLGDSALYLCASSPRGGDYNEQFFGPGTRLTVL.

The rearrangement uses TRBV20-1 and TRBJ1-1; possible D gene TRBD1, 5 bases. The CDR3 has 15 amino acids. CDR1 is DFQATT and CDR2 is SNEGSKA in the germline V gene (reference sequence). Trimming took off 2 bases at V and 1 base at J, with 14 bases between the two ends. The CDR3 DNA follows: TGCAGTGCTAGACTCGGGAGGGGCGGGAACACTGAAGCTTTCTTT. Its protein is CSARLGRGGNTEAFF.

Points on this clonotype: This could be a read error, since a much larger clone is one nucleotide away. The chain couples TRBV5-1 to TRBJ2-2; 7 positions agree with TRBD1. J lost 6 bases, V lost 2 bases, and 13 bases had no gene match. This CDR3 is built from 17 residues. The germline CDR1 and CDR2 sequences are SGHRS and YFSETQ. CDR3 region: CASSFGPDRVSAGELFF. CDR3 coding DNA: TGCGCCAGCAGCTTTGGTCCCGACAGGGTATCCGCCGGGGAGCTGTTTTTT.

This clonotype was found many times. The chain combines TRBV20-1 with TRBJ2-2, with 7 nucleotides matching TRBD1. The CDR3 is 16 amino acids. CDR1 is DFQATT, CDR2 SNEGSKA, per germline (reference sequence). The V segment lost 0 bases and the J segment 4 bases; nucleotides outside the gene matches: 8. The CDR3 DNA reads TGCAGTGCTAGAGATCAAGGGGGCCGTAGCACCGGGGAGCTGTTTTTT. Protein product: CSARDQGGRSTGELFF.

This clonotype has a handful of counts. This sequence joins TRBV7-2 and TRBJ2-3; 11 bases agree with TRBD2. With V trimmed by 3 bases and J by 4 bases, 6 bases remained unmatched. The CDR3 spans 16 residues. Germline CDR1 and CDR2: SGHTA and FQGNSA. In nucleotides, the CDR3 is TGTGCCAGCAGCTTTCTAGCGGGAGGACGAGCAGATACGCAGTATTTT. This translates into CASSFLAGGRADTQYF.

The V gene is TRBV20-1, the J gene TRBJ2-7; weak D call: TRBD2 (6 bases). The CDR3 is 15 residues long. CDR1 is DFQATT, CDR2 SNEGSKA, per germline (reference sequence). This CDR3 is CSSGGPGTVAYEQYF. Here the CDR3 DNA reads TGCAGCTCCGGGGGACCCGGGACGGTAGCCTACGAGCAGTACTTC.

The chain is built from TRBV6-6 and TRBJ2-3; D possibly matches TRBD1 or TRBD2 (6 bases each). The V and J ends lost 5 bases and 2 bases respectively, with 17 bases between them. The CDR3 spans 16 residues. Per germline, CDR1 MNHNY and CDR2 SVGAGI (reference sequence). CDR3 residues: CASSARGQGSTDTQYF. CDR3 in DNA: TGTGCCAGCAGTGCCCGGGGGCAGGGCTCCACAGATACGCAGTATTTT.

J is TRBJ2-2 and V is TRBV7-8, with 7 bases matching TRBD1. The CDR3 length is 16 residues. Germline loops: CDR1 SGHVS, CDR2 FQNEAQ. V shed 0 bases and J 1 base; nucleotides not matched to a gene: 2. The CDR3 sequence: CASSLARTGNTGELFF. The CDR3 bases are TGTGCCAGCAGCTTAGCGCGGACAGGGAACACCGGGGAGCTGTTTTTT.

This clonotype has a count of ten or more. The chain carries TRBV4-3 and TRBJ2-1; 9 nucleotides line up with TRBD1. CDR1 is LGHNA and CDR2 is YSLEER in the germline V gene. This CDR3 is built from 15 residues. The V gene end was trimmed by 3 bases and the J gene end by 2 bases; junction bases not matched to a gene: 2. CDR3 residues: CASSHTGGAYNEQFF. CDR3 coding DNA: TGCGCCAGCAGCCATACAGGGGGCGCCTACAATGAGCAGTTCTTC.

The chain couples TRBV6-1 to TRBJ2-5; possible D gene TRBD2, 5 bases. CDR3 length: 14 amino acids. Trimming left V 5 bases short and J 2 bases short, with 12 bases between. From germline, CDR1 is MNHNS and CDR2 SASEGT. The DNA of the CDR3 is TGTGCCAGCAGTTCGGGGTGGGCACAAGAGACCCAGTACTTC. This codes for CASSSGWAQETQYF.

This clonotype has a handful of counts. The chain combines TRBV7-3 with TRBJ1-1; no definite D call. Trimming stripped 5 bases from V and 8 bases from J, with 9 bases between. This CDR3 is built from 11 residues. The V gene's germline CDR1 is SGHTA and CDR2 FQGTGA. Here the CDR3 DNA reads TGTGCCAGCAGCCACGGATCCGAAGCTTTCTTT. Translating it yields CASSHGSEAFF.

This clonotype was recorded at least ten times. The V call is TRBV7-2, the J call TRBJ1-2; no firm D call. Germline V gene data show CDR1 as SGHTA and CDR2 as FQGNSA. The CDR3 is 13 amino acids. The germline V and J ends were trimmed by 5 bases and 8 bases, with 15 bases remaining between them. The CDR3 loop is CASSPDTTIGYTF. DNA for the CDR3: TGTGCCAGCAGCCCCGATACGACTATAGGCTACACCTTC.

This clonotype has only a few counts. The chain has TRBV7-9 and TRBJ2-5; D perhaps matches TRBD2 (6 bases). Germline CDR1 reads SEHNR; CDR2 reads FQNEAQ (reference sequence). Trimming stripped 5 bases from V and 2 bases from J, with 21 bases between. The CDR3 contains 17 residues. CDR3 in amino acids: CASSPGDFRRAQETQYF. The CDR3 coding sequence is TGTGCCAGCAGCCCCGGGGACTTTCGGCGGGCGCAAGAGACCCAGTACTTC.

Only a few counts were recorded for this clonotype. The V and J genes are TRBV19 and TRBJ2-1; weak D call: TRBD2 (5 bases). The CDR3 sequence is 16 residues long. V lost 4 bases and J 9 bases, leaving 22 bases between the germline ends. Germline CDR1 is LNHDA and CDR2 is SQIVND (reference sequence). The CDR3 bases are TGTGCCAGTAGTACCCCCGGTAAGGAGGACTTAGGTGAGCAGTTCTTC. This sequence encodes CASSTPGKEDLGEQFF.

The chain links TRBV7-9 to TRBJ2-1, with 9 bases that match TRBD2. Germline V gene data show CDR1 as SEHNR and CDR2 as FQNEAQ (reference sequence). CDR3 length: 15 amino acids. V shed 4 bases, J shed 9 bases, and the junction held 10 bases outside the gene matches. The CDR3 DNA follows: TGTGCCAGCAGCTCACCCCTAGCGCGGGGGGGTGAGCAGTTCTTC. Its protein is CASSSPLARGGEQFF.

The chain recombines TRBV20-1 with TRBJ2-5; TRBD2 aligns across 7 bases. Looked up from germline, CDR1 is DFQATT and CDR2 is SNEGSKA (reference sequence). The CDR3 spans 14 residues. Trimming removed 3 bases from V and 5 bases from J; junction bases left unmatched: 9. The CDR3 DNA reads TGCAGTGCTAGCCGGGACTATGGTATGGAGACCCAGTACTTC. Translating it yields CSASRDYGMETQYF.

This clonotype turned up a few times. One end of the junction is discordant with germline, which a read error may explain. CDR3 protein: CASSPRGQLNSLLHF. DNA of the CDR3: TGTGCCAGCAGCCCCCGGGGACAGCTGAATTCACTCCTCCACTTT. The chain employs TRBV7-8 and TRBJ1-6; 7 bases line up with TRBD1. This CDR3 comprises 15 residues. The germline CDR1 and CDR2 sequences are SGHVS and FQNEAQ.

This chain connects TRBV7-9 to TRBJ2-7; possibly TRBD1 for D (6 bases). Germline lookup yields CDR1 SEHNR and CDR2 FQNEAQ (reference sequence). CDR3 size: 16 residues. Between the trimmed V and J ends, which lost 4 bases and 2 bases, there was a span of 18 bases. CDR3 nucleotides: TGTGCCAGCAGCTCCTGGACAGAGGGACGGACCTACGAGCAGTACTTC. Its translation is CASSSWTEGRTYEQYF.

The chain joins TRBV9 to TRBJ2-7, with 9 bases matching TRBD2. The V gene end was trimmed by 0 bases and the J gene end by 7 bases; junction bases not matched to a gene: 11. The germline V gene encodes CDR1 SGDLS and CDR2 YYNGEE. This CDR3 comprises 16 residues. The CDR3 DNA sequence: TGTGCCAGCAGCGTAGGCCCCCGGCCTAGCGGGGATGAGCAGTACTTC. It yields the protein CASSVGPRPSGDEQYF.

This clonotype was counted ten times or more. The chain has TRBV6-4 and TRBJ2-1; weak D call: TRBD2 (5 bases). Germline V gives CDR1 MRHNA, CDR2 SNTAGT. The CDR3 is 15 amino acids. V gave up 4 bases and J gave up 3 bases, with 13 bases separating them. CDR3 nucleotides: TGTGCCAGCAGTGGTAGTCCAGCGGACTACAATGAGCAGTTCTTC. Its translation: CASSGSPADYNEQFF.

This clonotype occurred many times. The V and J genes are TRBV7-2 and TRBJ2-7; D might be TRBD2 (5 bases). Trimming shortened V by 3 bases and J by 3 bases, and 15 bases separated the two germline ends. This CDR3 is 15 amino acids long. Germline lookup yields CDR1 SGHTA and CDR2 FQGNSA. In nucleotides, the CDR3 is TGTGCCAGCAGCTTTAGCGACCTAAAGGTCTACGAGCAGTACTTC. Protein product: CASSFSDLKVYEQYF.

The chain is built from TRBV19 and TRBJ2-5; D is uncertain. Germline V gene lookup returns CDR1 LNHDA and CDR2 SQIVND (reference sequence). The V and J ends lost 6 bases and 4 bases respectively, with 12 bases between them. CDR3 length equals 13 residues. This chain's CDR3 is CASSILVGETQYF. CDR3 DNA: TGTGCCAGTAGCATTCTAGTGGGAGAGACCCAGTACTTC.

This clonotype was detected many times. This rearrangement joins TRBV5-1 to TRBJ2-1, with 8 bases that match TRBD2. This CDR3 contains 17 residues. Germline CDR1 SGHRS, CDR2 YFSETQ. V lost 3 bases to trimming and J lost 2 bases; unmatched junction nucleotides: 10. The CDR3 protein is CASSSRTSGSPYNEQFF. The CDR3 nucleotides read TGCGCCAGCAGCTCTCGGACAAGCGGGAGTCCCTACAATGAGCAGTTCTTC.

The chain joins TRBV10-3 to TRBJ2-6; no definite D call. The ends were cut back, 2 bases at V and 2 bases at J, with 7 bases in the middle. Germline loops: CDR1 ENHRY, CDR2 SYGVKD. The CDR3 loop spans 15 amino acids. The CDR3 DNA is TGTGCCATCAGTGAGAGGAGCCCTGGGGCCAACGTCCTGACTTTC. Encoded protein: CAISERSPGANVLTF.

In its sample, this clonotype was seen many times. J is TRBJ2-7 and V is TRBV13; D not resolved. The CDR3 is 13 residues long. Germline V gene lookup returns CDR1 PRHDT and CDR2 FYEKMQ (reference sequence). Trimming cost V 6 bases and J 4 bases, with 13 bases left between them. The CDR3 coding sequence is TGTGCCAGCAGGTTTAGAGGTTCGTACGAGCAGTACTTC. Residues: CASRFRGSYEQYF.